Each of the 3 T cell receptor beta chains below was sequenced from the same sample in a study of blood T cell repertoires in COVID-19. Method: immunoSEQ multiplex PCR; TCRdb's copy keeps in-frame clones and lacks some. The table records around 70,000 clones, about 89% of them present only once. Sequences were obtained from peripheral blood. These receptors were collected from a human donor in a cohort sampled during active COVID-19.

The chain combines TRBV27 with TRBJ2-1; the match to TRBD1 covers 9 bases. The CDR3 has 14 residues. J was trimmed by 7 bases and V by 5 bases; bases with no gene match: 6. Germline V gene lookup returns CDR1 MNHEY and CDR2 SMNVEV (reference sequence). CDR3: CASSRTGGYNEQFF. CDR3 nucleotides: TGTGCCAGCAGTCGCACAGGGGGCTATAATGAGCAGTTCTTC.

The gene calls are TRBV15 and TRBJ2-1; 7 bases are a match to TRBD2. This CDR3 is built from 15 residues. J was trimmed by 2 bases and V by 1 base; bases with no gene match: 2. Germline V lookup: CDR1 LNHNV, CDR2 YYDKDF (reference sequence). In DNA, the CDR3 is TGTGCCACCAGCAGAGTGCGGGGGACCTACAATGAGCAGTTCTTC. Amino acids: CATSRVRGTYNEQFF.

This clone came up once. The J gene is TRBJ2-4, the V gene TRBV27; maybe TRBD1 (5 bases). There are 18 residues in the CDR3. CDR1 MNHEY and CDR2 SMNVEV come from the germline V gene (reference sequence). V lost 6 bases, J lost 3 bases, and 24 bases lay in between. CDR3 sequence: CASSLRAAGFFGKNIQYF. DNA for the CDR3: TGTGCCAGCAGCCTAAGAGCTGCAGGGTTTTTCGGCAAAAACATTCAGTACTTC.